These 12 T cell receptor beta chains share one sample of origin, sequenced in a study of regulatory T cells in long-lasting Graves disease. The time point is: newly diagnosed GD, antithyroid drugs for less than 3 months. RNA isolated from PBMCs was used to make the TCR library. In building TCR beta libraries, iRepertoire HTBI primers were used together with Arm-PCR of CDR3 regions. MiXCR, run by TCRdb on the multiplex PCR reads, gives a single entry per CDR3 protein. The repertoire holds 400,000 to 650,000 distinct CDR3 sequences, 15% to 20% seen once, with 20% to 25% in the top ten. These same records also appear under a second study, on T cells in Graves' hyperthyroidism and ophthalmopathy.

Sequenced material: peripheral blood mononuclear cells (PBMCs), taken at new diagnosis, from a patient treated with antithyroid drugs. These receptor sequences come from a middle-aged woman with Graves disease.

The table lists this clonotype with many counts. V is TRBV20-1 and J is TRBJ2-7; D remains unclear. Trimming pared 6 bases from V and 3 bases from J, leaving 12 bases between. Germline V CDR1 and CDR2: DFQATT, SNEGSKA (reference sequence). This CDR3 comprises 12 residues. The CDR3 region is CSAAGSGYEQYF. The CDR3 coding sequence is TGCAGTGCAGCCGGGTCAGGCTACGAGCAGTACTTC.

This clonotype showed up many times. The genes are TRBV2 and TRBJ1-5, with 9 bases identical to TRBD1. The CDR3 extends over 15 amino acids. V trimming: 5 bases; J trimming: 2 bases; junction bases outside the gene matches: 4. CDR1 is SNHLY and CDR2 is FYNNEI in the germline V gene. The CDR3, as DNA: TGTGCCAGCAGTCAGGACAGGGGCGGCAATCAGCCCCAGCATTTT. Amino acids: CASSQDRGGNQPQHF.

As regards this clonotype: One base away lies a much larger clone, so this may be a sequencing read error. This chain uses TRBV7-2 with TRBJ1-2; 12 bases match TRBD1. Germline V lookup: CDR1 SGHTA, CDR2 FQGNSA. The CDR3 length is 14 residues. CDR3 in amino acids: CASSRNTGTGGCTF. The CDR3 nucleotides read TGTGCCAGCAGCCGCAACACCGGGACAGGGGGCTGCACCTTC. The entire variable domain, with the rest obtained from reference TRBV7-2 and TRBJ1-2, is as follows: GAGVSQSPSNKVTEKGKDVELRCDPISGHTALYWYRQSLGQGLEFLIYFQGNSAPDKSGLPSDRFSAERTGGSVSTLTIQRTQQEDSAVYLCASSRNTGTGGCTFGSGTRLTVV.

This clonotype was seen at least ten times. The genes are TRBV12-3 or TRBV12-4 and TRBJ2-2; D not resolved. The CDR3 consists of 15 residues. V was cut by 3 bases and J by 1 base, with 9 bases left in between. Here the CDR3 reads CASSFPGRNTGELFF. The DNA for the CDR3 is TGTGCCAGCAGTTTCCCAGGACGGAACACCGGGGAGCTGTTTTTT.

Many counts were recorded for this clonotype. The chain links TRBV6-1 to TRBJ1-1; D not resolved. The V gene lost 2 bases and the J gene lost 0 bases, with 13 bases spanning the gap. Germline V lookup: CDR1 MNHNS, CDR2 SASEGT. The CDR3 is 16 residues long. Written as DNA, the CDR3 is TGTGCCAGCAGTGAACGGGGTGGGTACATGAACACTGAAGCTTTCTTT. Protein product: CASSERGGYMNTEAFF.

This clonotype was seen many times. This sequence joins TRBV6-1 and TRBJ2-7, with TRBD1 matching 8 bases. CDR3 size: 14 residues. Germline trimming cut 10 bases from V and 5 bases from J; bases unmatched to any gene: 13. Germline loops: CDR1 MNHNS, CDR2 SASEGT. The CDR3 sequence is CATGSGTGIHEQYF. CDR3 bases: TGTGCCACGGGATCCGGGACAGGTATCCACGAGCAGTACTTC.

This clonotype was observed at least ten times. The gene calls are TRBV28 and TRBJ1-5; weak D call: TRBD1 (6 bases). CDR3 size: 15 residues. The ends were cut back, 5 bases at V and 2 bases at J, with 13 bases in the middle. The V gene's germline CDR1 is MDHEN and CDR2 SYDVKM. CDR3 sequence (DNA): TGTGCCAGCAGTCCCAGGGGTTTGGGCAATCAGCCCCAGCATTTT. Its translation is CASSPRGLGNQPQHF. Combining the CDR3 with reference TRBV28 and TRBJ1-5 gives the whole variable domain DVKVTQSSRYLVKRTGEKVFLECVQDMDHENMFWYRQDPGLGLRLIYFSYDVKMKEKGDIPEGYSVSREKKERFSLILESASTNQTSMYLCASSPRGLGNQPQHFGDGTRLSIL.

The rearrangement links TRBV10-3 to TRBJ1-5; D is perhaps TRBD1 (5 bases). Between the trimmed V and J ends, which lost 8 bases and 7 bases, there was a span of 15 bases. CDR3 size: 13 residues. Germline V lookup: CDR1 ENHRY, CDR2 SYGVKD. Here the CDR3 DNA reads TGTGCCATCTCAGGAGGGGCGACCCAGCCCCAGCATTTT. It encodes CAISGGATQPQHF.

There are a few counts of this clonotype. This sequence joins TRBV29-1 and TRBJ2-1, with 9 bases identical to TRBD2. Per the germline V gene, CDR1 is SQVTM and CDR2 is ANQGSEA. This CDR3 region has 14 residues. V shed 6 bases and J 4 bases; nucleotides not matched to a gene: 7. The CDR3: CSVRGGASYNEQFF. In DNA, the CDR3 is TGCAGCGTCCGCGGGGGGGCCTCTTACAATGAGCAGTTCTTC.

The chain recombines TRBV2 with TRBJ2-6, with D tentatively TRBD1 (6 bases). The V gene lost 6 bases and the J gene lost 0 bases, with 12 bases spanning the gap. CDR3 length equals 16 residues. The germline V gene has CDR1 SNHLY and CDR2 FYNNEI. CDR3 in amino acids: CASSRNRVSGANVLTF. Written as DNA, the CDR3 is TGTGCCAGCAGCCGGAACAGGGTCTCTGGGGCCAACGTCCTGACTTTC.

This clonotype has at least ten counts. The chain recombines TRBV3-1 with TRBJ2-1, with TRBD2 identical over 7 bases. V shed 5 bases, J shed 10 bases, and the junction held 11 bases outside the gene matches. The CDR3 is 14 residues long. CDR1 and CDR2 (germline): LGHDT, YNNKEL (reference sequence). The CDR3 sequence: CASSSRGLAEEQFF. Written as DNA, the CDR3 is TGTGCCAGCAGCTCTCGTGGGCTAGCGGAGGAGCAGTTCTTC.

V gene TRBV4-1 combines with J gene TRBJ2-2; possibly TRBD1 for D (6 bases). V shed 0 bases and J shed 5 bases, with 16 bases lying between them. The CDR3 sequence is 17 residues long. The germline V gene has CDR1 MGHRA and CDR2 YSYEKL. The CDR3 sequence is CASSQEGQISWTGELFF. CDR3 DNA: TGCGCCAGCAGCCAAGAGGGACAAATCAGTTGGACCGGGGAGCTGTTTTTT.